Shown below are 13 T cell receptor beta chains from a single sample sequenced in a study of blood T cells in healthy people across ages. Next came a second PCR, run for about 6 to 11 cycles, which used a sample-barcoded 5' primer along with a J-beta primer mix. TCRdb used MiXCR to reprocess the 5' RACE reads, holding one entry per CDR3 protein. The data show about 730,000 distinct CDR3 sequences, around 46% seen once. Sequencing input: blood. These receptors all stem from an older woman in good health.

V usage is TRBV4-1 and J usage is TRBJ2-6; D might be TRBD1 (6 bases). CDR1 MGHRA and CDR2 YSYEKL come from the germline V gene. The germline V and J ends were trimmed by 3 bases and 2 bases, with 17 bases remaining between them. The CDR3 contains 18 residues. The CDR3 reads CASSHPTGEHAGANVLTF. The CDR3, as DNA: TGCGCCAGCAGCCACCCGACAGGCGAACATGCTGGGGCCAACGTCCTGACTTTC.

This clonotype was observed many times. CDR3 protein: CASSLGFQGDHGYTF. CDR3 DNA: TGTGCCAGCAGCTTAGGCTTTCAGGGGGACCATGGCTACACCTTC. This chain joins TRBV7-2 and TRBJ1-2; TRBD1 matches 7 bases. Germline CDR1 is SGHTA and CDR2 is FQGNSA. The ends lost 1 base at V and 6 bases at J; junction bases unmatched: 8. CDR3 length equals 15 residues.

The chain's CDR3 is CASSDSVGDTDTQYF. The CDR3 DNA follows: TGTGCCAGCAGTGACTCTGTCGGGGACACAGATACGCAGTATTTT. The genes are TRBV6-4 and TRBJ2-3; D possibly corresponds to TRBD2 (5 bases). Germline V gives CDR1 MRHNA, CDR2 SNTAGT. This CDR3 region has 15 residues. Trimming removed 0 bases from V and 2 bases from J, with 9 bases in between.

The V gene is TRBV14, the J gene TRBJ1-1, with D maybe TRBD1 (5 bases). This CDR3 region has 13 residues. The germline CDR1 and CDR2 sequences are SGHDN and FVKESK. The ends were cut back, 5 bases at V and 0 bases at J, with 7 bases in the middle. The CDR3 DNA follows: TGTGCCAGCAGCGGGGGATTGAACACTGAAGCTTTCTTT. Protein: CASSGGLNTEAFF. The variable domain in full, with the rest retrieved from reference TRBV14 and TRBJ1-1, is EAGVTQFPSHSVIEKGQTVTLRCDPISGHDNLYWYRRVMGKEIKFLLHFVKESKQDESGMPNNRFLAERTGGTYSTLKVQPAELEDSGVYFCASSGGLNTEAFFGQGTRLTVV.

The V call is TRBV5-1, the J call TRBJ2-5; 9 bases map to TRBD1. Trimming took 4 bases from V and 2 from J; bases not matched to a gene: 6. The CDR3 covers 15 residues. CDR1 and CDR2 (germline): SGHRS, YFSETQ. The CDR3 DNA reads TGCGCCAGCAGCATTTCCGGGACAGGGCAAGAGACCCAGTACTTC. Translating it yields CASSISGTGQETQYF.

As DNA, the CDR3 is TGCAGTGCTGGGGGACTAGCGGGGGACAATGAGCAGTACTTC. Protein product: CSAGGLAGDNEQYF. V is TRBV20-1 and J is TRBJ2-7, with 14 bases aligning to TRBD2. The germline V gene has CDR1 DFQATT and CDR2 SNEGSKA (reference sequence). The CDR3 consists of 14 residues. V dropped 5 bases and J dropped 7; count of bases not matched to a gene: 7.

The J gene is TRBJ2-5, the V gene TRBV20-1, with 7 bases fitting TRBD1. The germline V gene encodes CDR1 DFQATT and CDR2 SNEGSKA (reference sequence). Trimming took 3 bases from V and 1 from J; bases not matched to a gene: 8. There are 15 residues in the CDR3. The CDR3 sequence is CSARWDRASQETQYF. The CDR3 nucleotides are TGCAGTGCTAGGTGGGACAGAGCTTCCCAAGAGACCCAGTACTTC.

This clonotype was seen a handful of times. The CDR3 bases are TGTGCCATCAGTGATGGACATAACTATGGCTACACCTTC. Encoded protein: CAISDGHNYGYTF. The J gene is TRBJ1-2, the V gene TRBV10-3; D is perhaps TRBD1 (5 bases). V was cut by 3 bases and J by 1 base, with 6 bases left in between. This CDR3 comprises 13 residues. The germline V gene has CDR1 ENHRY and CDR2 SYGVKD.

V usage is TRBV7-9 and J usage is TRBJ2-7; D is uncertain. V gave up 2 bases and J gave up 1 base, with 9 bases separating them. The CDR3 is 14 residues long. Looked up from germline, CDR1 is SEHNR and CDR2 is FQNEAQ (reference sequence). The CDR3 DNA sequence: TGTGCCAGCAGCTTAACCGGAAAGTCCTACGAGCAGTACTTC. It yields the protein CASSLTGKSYEQYF.

The chain couples TRBV28 to TRBJ2-7; TRBD2 is a possible D gene (7 bases). The J call may be mistaken, given a closer DNA end match to TRBJ2-5. This CDR3 contains 15 residues. CDR1 is MDHEN and CDR2 is SYDVKM in the germline V gene. CDR3 sequence reads: CASSQLVGGLETQYF. The CDR3 region has the DNA TGTGCCAGCAGCCAACTAGTGGGGGGGCTCGAGACCCAGTACTTC.

The V call is TRBV24-1, the J call TRBJ2-1; 7 bases are shared with TRBD2. The junction had 9 bases not matched to a gene; V was cut back by 6 bases and J by 5 bases. This CDR3 is built from 15 residues. The germline CDR1 and CDR2 sequences are KGHDR and SFDVKD. The DNA for the CDR3 is TGTGCCACCAGTAGTGCGAGCGGGACCCACAATGAGCAGTTCTTC. Its translation: CATSSASGTHNEQFF.

This clonotype was observed a few times. The rearrangement uses TRBV7-6 and TRBJ2-7; D could derive from TRBD1 or TRBD2 (5 bases each). V was pared by 1 base and J by 2 bases, with 15 bases between. This CDR3 contains 16 residues. Germline CDR1 reads SGHVS; CDR2 reads FNYEAQ. The CDR3 spells CASSLGVGTGTYEQYF. As DNA, the CDR3 is TGTGCCAGCAGCTTAGGGGTGGGGACGGGAACCTACGAGCAGTACTTC.

The V and J genes are TRBV7-9 and TRBJ2-1; perhaps TRBD2 as D (8 bases). This CDR3 region has 18 residues. V was trimmed by 5 bases and J by 8 bases, leaving 28 bases between them. Looked up from germline, CDR1 is SEHNR and CDR2 is FQNEAQ (reference sequence). The chain's CDR3 is CASSDKAGEGAGIYEQFF. The CDR3 region has the DNA TGTGCCAGCAGCGATAAAGCGGGAGAGGGGGCGGGGATTTATGAGCAGTTCTTC.